The present entry profiles one TCR beta chain with its context. Its cognate antigen has yet to be identified. Base qualities are not at hand, and no much larger clone is one base apart. Other DNA sequences within the sample encode an identical CDR3. The donors were healthy, HIV-negative adults who had no recently reported acute infections or vaccinations. Only Caucasian adults living in Nashville, Tennessee, USA were represented among the donors. Magnetic negative selection was used to enrich CD4+ T cells, after which naive cells were positively selected on CD45RA and the negative fraction became the memory subset. After blood collection by leukapheresis, PBMCs were isolated using Ficoll-Histopaque density gradient centrifugation and then cryopreserved in the vapor phase of liquid nitrogen. Purity and quantity of every magnetically sorted T cell population were checked by analytical flow cytometry. Genomic DNA was isolated from each sorted fraction and quantified by UV absorbance on a Nanodrop 2000c.

The data were obtained in a study of shared clonotypes between healthy human individuals (dated by TCRdb to 2018 to 2021). About the study as a whole: A couple of women and a few men aged 18 to 49 years were included in the cohort. For each donor, three plates each were used for CD4 naive and CD4 memory, two plates were used for CD8 naive, and one plate was used for CD8 memory. To estimate repertoire size and how much clonotype sharing occurs between individuals, the study deeply sequenced the blood TCR repertoires of roughly 5 healthy adults. Libraries were prepared and TCR repertoires were sequenced by different laboratories using diverse techniques, in order to increase sequencing depth and limit assay-specific biases. Each donor's leukapheresis produced roughly between about 0.9 and 9.5 billion PBMCs. What the authors observed across the whole study: Pairwise subsampling indicated that sequencing depth was expected to affect the degree of clonotype sharing among donors. Sampling was limited to blood, and TCR repertoires in tissue likely differ from TCR repertoires in blood. Clonotypes shared by all four sorted-subset donors showed higher generation probabilities than non-shared clonotypes. Across a handful of donors, approximately 4.9% of naive CD4, approximately 3.6% of naive CD8, approximately 2.5% of memory CD4, and roughly 0.4% of memory CD8 clonotypes were shared. Even with the large sequencing depth, rarefaction of the sorted-subset datasets indicated that sequencing was incomplete. The small number of donors limited the genetic and exposure-history diversity represented. Estimated clonotype richness was generally larger for naive than for memory subsets.

In the germline V gene, CDR1 corresponds to SGHAT and CDR2 to FQNNGV. Taken from cysteine to phenylalanine, the CDR3 has 13 residues. Only CDR3 DNA is held: 39 bases, read in frame from base 1. Trimmed from V: 1 base; trimmed from J: 8 bases; junction bases lacking a gene match: 2. TCR CDR3 regions were amplified from genomic DNA by multiplex PCR using the deep immunoSEQ assay. Genomic DNA extracted from each cell subset was distributed evenly over all wells of several immunoSEQ 96-well plates, and each plate served as one replicate. For sorted subsets, approximately 190 ng genomic DNA, equal to tens of thousands of T cell genomes, was loaded into each replicate PCR. Purified libraries were measured with a Qubit 3.0 fluorometer, size-checked on a Bioanalyzer 2100, and measured again with the KAPA Library Quantification kit. Every immunoSEQ 96-well plate was sequenced on a dedicated single-read 150-cycle Illumina NextSeq 550 flow cell. In the paper's pipeline: Because the immunoSEQ output included only junctional sequences and no quality scores, the filtering could not be the same as the filtering used for full-length reads. Sequences were annotated with PyIR, a Python wrapper for IgBLAST v1.9, and V/J genes and CDR3 were assigned using IMGT germline references. Reads were filtered out if the reads had weak V/J assignments (E-value above 1e-6), no CDR3, stop codons, out-of-frame junctions, or ambiguous translated residues. V3J clonotypes were defined as sequences sharing an identical inferred V gene, J gene, and CDR3 amino acid sequence. To compute the percentage overlap between repertoires, the number of shared unique clonotypes was divided by the size of the smaller repertoire. RTK rarefaction, the Chao1 estimator, and Recon v2.1 estimates of unobserved clonotypes were used to assess repertoire richness. Generation probabilities were computed with OLGA for all TCRbeta clonotypes obtained by the gDNA method from several donors. Sourced from immuneACCESS, this table was stored by TCRdb with only in-frame sequences that have V and J called. A share of the clones is absent; for the studies checked, an unresolved V gene accounts for under half, and the remainder has no known explanation. V and J calls and clone size are given by that table; D and trimming were obtained from the DNA. For this sample the table gives some 2,500,000 clones, of which 92% were detected only once. The ten largest clonotypes hold 0.37% of the sample.

The sequenced material came from naive CD4+ T cells from PBMCs. The cell subset or site label on this specimen signifies: CD45RA+ positively selected. This sequence uses TRBV11-2 and TRBJ1-2; TRBD1 fits 9 bases in the junction. The source of this sequence is a young man in good health. Some clones in this sample may be carry-over from other donors' samples. The CDR3 region: CASSLGQGDGYTF. The nucleotide sequence is TGTGCCAGCAGCTTAGGACAGGGGGACGGCTACACCTTC.